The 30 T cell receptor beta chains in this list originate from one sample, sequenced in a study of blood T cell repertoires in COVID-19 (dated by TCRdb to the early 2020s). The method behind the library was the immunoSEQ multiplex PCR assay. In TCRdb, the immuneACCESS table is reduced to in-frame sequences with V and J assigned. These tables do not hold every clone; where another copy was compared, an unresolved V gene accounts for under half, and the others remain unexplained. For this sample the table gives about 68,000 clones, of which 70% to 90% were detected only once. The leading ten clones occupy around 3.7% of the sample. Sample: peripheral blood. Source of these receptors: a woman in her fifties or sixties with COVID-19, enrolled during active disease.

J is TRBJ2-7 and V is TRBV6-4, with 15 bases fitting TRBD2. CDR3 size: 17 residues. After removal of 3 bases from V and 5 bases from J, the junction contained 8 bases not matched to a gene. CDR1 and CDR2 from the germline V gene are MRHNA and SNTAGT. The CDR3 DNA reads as TGTGCCAGCAGTGAGGGACTAGCGGGAGGTTTAATTCACGAGCAGTACTTC. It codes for CASSEGLAGGLIHEQYF.

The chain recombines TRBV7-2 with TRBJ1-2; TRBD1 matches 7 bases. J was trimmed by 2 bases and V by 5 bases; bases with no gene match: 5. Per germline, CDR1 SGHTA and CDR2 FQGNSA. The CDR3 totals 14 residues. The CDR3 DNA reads TGTGCCAGCAGCCAGACAGGGTCCAACTATGGCTACACCTTC. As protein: CASSQTGSNYGYTF.

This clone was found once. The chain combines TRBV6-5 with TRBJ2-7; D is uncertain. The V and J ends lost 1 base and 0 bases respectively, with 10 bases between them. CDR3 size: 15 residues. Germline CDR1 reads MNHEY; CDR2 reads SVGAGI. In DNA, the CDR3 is TGTGCCAGCAGTTACTGGAGTGTGGCCTCCTACGAGCAGTACTTC. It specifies CASSYWSVASYEQYF.

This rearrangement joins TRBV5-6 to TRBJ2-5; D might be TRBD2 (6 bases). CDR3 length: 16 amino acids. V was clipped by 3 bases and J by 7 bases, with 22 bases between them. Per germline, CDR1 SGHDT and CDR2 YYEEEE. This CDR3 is CASSSGVAGTFWTQYF. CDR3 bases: TGTGCCAGCAGCTCCGGGGTTGCGGGAACCTTTTGGACCCAGTACTTC.

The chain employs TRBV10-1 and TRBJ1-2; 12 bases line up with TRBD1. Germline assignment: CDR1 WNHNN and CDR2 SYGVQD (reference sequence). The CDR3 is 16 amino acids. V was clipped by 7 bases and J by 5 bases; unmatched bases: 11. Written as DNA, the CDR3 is TGCGCCAGCAACATGTCCGGGACAGGGGGCAGGTATGGCTACACCTTC. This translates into CASNMSGTGGRYGYTF.

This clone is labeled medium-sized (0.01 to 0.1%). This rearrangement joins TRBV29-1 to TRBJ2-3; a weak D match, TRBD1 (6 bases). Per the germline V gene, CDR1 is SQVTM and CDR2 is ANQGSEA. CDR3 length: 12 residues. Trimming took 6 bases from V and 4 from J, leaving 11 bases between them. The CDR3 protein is CSVHRVADTQYF. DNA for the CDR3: TGCAGCGTACACAGGGTCGCAGATACGCAGTATTTT.

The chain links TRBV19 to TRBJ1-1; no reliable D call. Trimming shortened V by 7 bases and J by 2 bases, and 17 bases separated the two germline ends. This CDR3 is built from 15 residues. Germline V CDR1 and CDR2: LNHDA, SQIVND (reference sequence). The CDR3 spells CASKLYGEGNTEAFF. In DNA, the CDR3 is TGTGCCAGTAAATTGTATGGGGAGGGAAACACTGAAGCTTTCTTT.

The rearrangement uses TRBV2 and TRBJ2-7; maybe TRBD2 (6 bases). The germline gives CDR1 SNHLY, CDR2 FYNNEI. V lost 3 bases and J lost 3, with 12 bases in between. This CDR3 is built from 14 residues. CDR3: CASSDGGANYEQYF. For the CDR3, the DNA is TGTGCCAGCAGTGATGGAGGGGCCAACTACGAGCAGTACTTC.

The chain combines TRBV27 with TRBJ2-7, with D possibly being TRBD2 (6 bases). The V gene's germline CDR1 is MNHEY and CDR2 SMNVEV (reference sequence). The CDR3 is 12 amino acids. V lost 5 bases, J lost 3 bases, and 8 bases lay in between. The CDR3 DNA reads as TGTGCCAGCAGTCCAGCGGGCTACGAGCAGTACTTC. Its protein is CASSPAGYEQYF.

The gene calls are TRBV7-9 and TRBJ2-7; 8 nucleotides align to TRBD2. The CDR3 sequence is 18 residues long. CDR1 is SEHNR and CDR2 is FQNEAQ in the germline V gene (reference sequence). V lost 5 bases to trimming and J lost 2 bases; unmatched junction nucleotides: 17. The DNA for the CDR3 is TGTGCCAGCAGCACGTCCGGGACTAGAACCATTAGGACCTACGAGCAGTACTTC. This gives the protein CASSTSGTRTIRTYEQYF.

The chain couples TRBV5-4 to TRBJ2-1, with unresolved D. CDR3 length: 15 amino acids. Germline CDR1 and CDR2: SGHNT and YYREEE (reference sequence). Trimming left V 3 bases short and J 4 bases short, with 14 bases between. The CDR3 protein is CASSSPMTLYNEQFF. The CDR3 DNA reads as TGTGCCAGCAGCTCCCCGATGACATTGTACAATGAGCAGTTCTTC.

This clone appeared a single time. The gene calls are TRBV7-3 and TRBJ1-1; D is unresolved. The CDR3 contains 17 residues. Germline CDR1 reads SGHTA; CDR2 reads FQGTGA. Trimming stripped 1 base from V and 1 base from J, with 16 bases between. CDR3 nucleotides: TGTGCCAGCAGCTTAAATAGTTTCAGTGGGAGGAACACTGAAGCTTTCTTT. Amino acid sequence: CASSLNSFSGRNTEAFF.

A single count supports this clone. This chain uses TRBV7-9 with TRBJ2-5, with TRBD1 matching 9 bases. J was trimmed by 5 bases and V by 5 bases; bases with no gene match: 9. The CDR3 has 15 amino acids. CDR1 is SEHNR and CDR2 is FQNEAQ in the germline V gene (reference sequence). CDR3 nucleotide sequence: TGTGCCAGCAGCCCCGGACAGGGGCAGGAGGAGACCCAGTACTTC. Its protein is CASSPGQGQEETQYF.

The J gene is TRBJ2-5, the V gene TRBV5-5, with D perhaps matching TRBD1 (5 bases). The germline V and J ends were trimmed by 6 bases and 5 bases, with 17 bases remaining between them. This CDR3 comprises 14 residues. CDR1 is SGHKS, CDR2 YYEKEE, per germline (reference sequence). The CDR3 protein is CASIAQVGVETQYF. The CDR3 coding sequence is TGTGCCAGCATCGCACAGGTTGGGGTTGAGACCCAGTACTTC.

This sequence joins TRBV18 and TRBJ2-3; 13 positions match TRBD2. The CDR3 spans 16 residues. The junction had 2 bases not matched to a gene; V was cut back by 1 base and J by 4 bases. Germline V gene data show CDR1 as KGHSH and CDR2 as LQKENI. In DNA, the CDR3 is TGTGCCAGCTCACCACGAACTAGCGGGAGGGCAGATACGCAGTATTTT. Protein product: CASSPRTSGRADTQYF. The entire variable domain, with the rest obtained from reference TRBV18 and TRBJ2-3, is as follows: NAGVMQNPRHLVRRRGQEARLRCSPMKGHSHVYWYRQLPEEGLKFMVYLQKENIIDESGMPKERFSAEFPKEGPSILRIQQVVRGDSAAYFCASSPRTSGRADTQYFGPGTRLTVL.

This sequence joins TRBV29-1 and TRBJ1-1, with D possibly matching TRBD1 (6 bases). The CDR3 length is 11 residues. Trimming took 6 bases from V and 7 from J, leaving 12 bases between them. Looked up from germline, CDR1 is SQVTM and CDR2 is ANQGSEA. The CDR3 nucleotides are TGCAGCGTAAAAGGGGGAGTTGAAGCTTTCTTT. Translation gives CSVKGGVEAFF.

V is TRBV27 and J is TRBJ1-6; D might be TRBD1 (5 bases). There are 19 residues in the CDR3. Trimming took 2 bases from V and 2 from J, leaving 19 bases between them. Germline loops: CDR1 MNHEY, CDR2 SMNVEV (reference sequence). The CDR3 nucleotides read TGTGCCAGCAGTTTACGGCCCCATCAGGGTTTCGCCTATAATTCACCCCTCCACTTT. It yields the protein CASSLRPHQGFAYNSPLHF.

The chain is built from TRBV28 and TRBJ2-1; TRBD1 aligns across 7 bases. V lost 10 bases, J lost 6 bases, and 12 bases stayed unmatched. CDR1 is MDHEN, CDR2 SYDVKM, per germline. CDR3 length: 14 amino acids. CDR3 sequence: CATLDRVAFNEQFF. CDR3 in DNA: TGTGCCACCTTAGACAGGGTCGCCTTCAATGAGCAGTTCTTC.

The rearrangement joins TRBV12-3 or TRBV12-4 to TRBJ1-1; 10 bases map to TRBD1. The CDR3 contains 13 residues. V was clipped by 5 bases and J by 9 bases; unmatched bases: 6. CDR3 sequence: CASSTRDRGQAFF. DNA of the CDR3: TGTGCCAGCAGTACCAGGGACAGGGGACAAGCTTTCTTT.

The chain's CDR3 is CASSPSGSYEQYF. In DNA, the CDR3 is TGTGCCAGCAGTCCCAGCGGGAGTTACGAGCAGTACTTC. The chain links TRBV27 to TRBJ2-7; 8 bases line up with TRBD2. In germline, CDR1 is MNHEY, CDR2 SMNVEV (reference sequence). Unmatched junction bases numbered 4, after V lost 5 bases and J lost 4 bases. The CDR3 is 13 amino acids.

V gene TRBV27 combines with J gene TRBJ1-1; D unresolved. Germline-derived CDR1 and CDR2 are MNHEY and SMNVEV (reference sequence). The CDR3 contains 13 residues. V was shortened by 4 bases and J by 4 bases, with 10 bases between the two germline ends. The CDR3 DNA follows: TGTGCCAGCAGTTCCCCCGGTAGCACTGAAGCTTTCTTT. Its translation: CASSSPGSTEAFF.

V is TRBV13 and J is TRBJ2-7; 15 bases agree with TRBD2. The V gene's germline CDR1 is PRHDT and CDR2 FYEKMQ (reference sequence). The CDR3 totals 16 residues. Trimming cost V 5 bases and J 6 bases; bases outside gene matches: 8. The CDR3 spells CASSPGLAGGMSEQYF. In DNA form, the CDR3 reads TGTGCCAGCAGCCCGGGACTAGCGGGAGGCATGAGCGAGCAGTACTTC.

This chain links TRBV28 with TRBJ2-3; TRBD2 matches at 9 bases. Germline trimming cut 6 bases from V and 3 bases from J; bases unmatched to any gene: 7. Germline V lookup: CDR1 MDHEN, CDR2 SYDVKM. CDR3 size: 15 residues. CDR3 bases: TGTGCCAGCAGACTTAGCGGGAGCGGTACAGATACGCAGTATTTT. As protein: CASRLSGSGTDTQYF.

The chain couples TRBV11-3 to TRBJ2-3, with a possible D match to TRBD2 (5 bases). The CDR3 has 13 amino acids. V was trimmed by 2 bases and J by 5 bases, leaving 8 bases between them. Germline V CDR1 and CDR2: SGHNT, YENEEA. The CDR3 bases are TGTGCCAGCAGCTTATTAGGGAGAGATACGCAGTATTTT. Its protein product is CASSLLGRDTQYF. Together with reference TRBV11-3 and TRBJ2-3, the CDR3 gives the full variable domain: EAGVVQSPRYKIIEKKQPVAFWCNPISGHNTLYWYLQNLGQGPELLIRYENEEAVDDSQLPKDRFSAERLKGVDSTLKIQPAELGDSAVYLCASSLLGRDTQYFGPGTRLTVL.

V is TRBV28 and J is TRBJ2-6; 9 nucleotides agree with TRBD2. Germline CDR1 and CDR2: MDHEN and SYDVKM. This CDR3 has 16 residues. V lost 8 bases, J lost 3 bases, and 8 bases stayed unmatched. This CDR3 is CASGVAGVIGANVLTF. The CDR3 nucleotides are TGTGCCAGCGGGGTAGCGGGAGTTATTGGGGCCAACGTCCTGACTTTC.

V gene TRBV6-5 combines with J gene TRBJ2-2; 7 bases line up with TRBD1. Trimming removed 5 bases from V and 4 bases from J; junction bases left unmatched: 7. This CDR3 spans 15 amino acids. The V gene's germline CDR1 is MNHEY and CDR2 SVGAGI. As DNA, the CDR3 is TGTGCCAGCAGTAGGACAGGACTCGTCACCGGGGAGCTGTTTTTT. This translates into CASSRTGLVTGELFF.

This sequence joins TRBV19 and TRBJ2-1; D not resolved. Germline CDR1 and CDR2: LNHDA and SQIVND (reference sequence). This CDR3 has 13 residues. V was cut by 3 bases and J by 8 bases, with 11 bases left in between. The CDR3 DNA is TGTGCCAGTAGTATGTCAGTTGTCGATGAGCAGTTCTTC. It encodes CASSMSVVDEQFF.

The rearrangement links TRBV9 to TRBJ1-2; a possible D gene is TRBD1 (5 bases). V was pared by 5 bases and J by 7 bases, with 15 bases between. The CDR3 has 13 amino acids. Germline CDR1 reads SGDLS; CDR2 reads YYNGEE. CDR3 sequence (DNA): TGTGCCAGCAGGTCGGGGGTTGGGTTTGGCTACACCTTC. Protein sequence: CASRSGVGFGYTF.

CDR3 protein: CASSEGRAGGLYGYTF. The CDR3 DNA follows: TGTGCCAGCAGTGAAGGGAGGGCAGGGGGGCTCTATGGCTACACCTTC. The rearrangement joins TRBV6-1 to TRBJ1-2, with 7 bases matching TRBD1. V was pared by 1 base and J by 4 bases, with 9 bases of the junction left unmatched. CDR1 and CDR2 (germline): MNHNS, SASEGT. This CDR3 contains 16 residues.

The CDR3 nucleotides read TGTGCCACCAGCCCCATCAGGAGCGGCTACGAGCAGTACTTC. Protein: CATSPIRSGYEQYF. The rearrangement links TRBV15 to TRBJ2-7; D is possibly TRBD2 (5 bases). Germline loops: CDR1 LNHNV, CDR2 YYDKDF (reference sequence). Between the trimmed V and J ends, which lost 5 bases and 3 bases, there was a span of 14 bases. The CDR3 has 14 amino acids.